The rows below give T cell receptor beta chains drawn from one sample of a study of persistence of HIV-infected CD4 T cells. The antigens these receptors bind are not known. The repertoire was sequenced with immunoSEQ multiplex PCR; TCRdb's copy has only in-frame clones and lacks some. The sample contains tens of thousands of clones, roughly 75% of which appear only once. Sequenced here: CD4+ T cells sorted from PBMCs after roughly 20-hour stimulation, sampled from a patient who received antiretroviral therapy. The receptors here all came from an adult man with HIV who was CMV-seropositive. Both conserved end residues are part of each CDR3. The D gene is left open where the match is weak. Not every row has a clone size; where given, it reads once, few, many or a size class.

TGTGCCAGCAGCTTAGGTCCTTGGGGCAATCAGCCCCAGCATTTT CASSLGPWGNQPQHF - TRBJ1-5 - TRBV7-2
TGTGCCAGTAGTACCCGCTGGGACACCTACACTGAAGCTTTCTTT CASSTRWDTYTEAFF few TRBJ1-1 - TRBV19
TGTGCCAGTAAAGAGCAGGGGAATGGCTACACCTTC CASKEQGNGYTF - TRBJ1-2 - TRBV19
TGTGCCACCAGTGACCGTCTAGCGGGGAAGTTCTTC CATSDRLAGKFF - TRBJ2-1 TRBD2 TRBV24-1
TGTGCCAGCAGCTTCAGACAGGACCCCTCTGGAAACACCATATATTTT CASSFRQDPSGNTIYF - TRBJ1-3 - TRBV5-6
TGTGCCAGCAGCGTCTCAGGGGGCGCGGGTCAGCCCCAGCATTTT CASSVSGGAGQPQHF - TRBJ1-5 TRBD1 TRBV9
TGCGCCAGCAGCTTCGACATCCCGAACACTGAAGCTTTCTTT CASSFDIPNTEAFF few TRBJ1-1 - TRBV5-1
TGCGCCAGCAGCTCCCGACGAGGGACTAGCGATGAGCAGTTCTTC CASSSRRGTSDEQFF - TRBJ2-1 TRBD2 TRBV5-1
TGTGCCAGCAGCTCCTCTGGGGGCTCCTACGAGCAGTACTTC CASSSSGGSYEQYF - TRBJ2-7 - TRBV3-1/TRBV3-2
TGTGCCAGCAGCGTAGACGGCAGACCCACCGGGGAGCTGTTTTTT CASSVDGRPTGELFF - TRBJ2-2 - TRBV9
TGCAGCGTGGGACATCAGGTTGAAAAACTGTTTTTT CSVGHQVEKLFF - TRBJ1-4 - TRBV29-1
TGTGCCAGCAGCTCCCGGGACACCACTGCAACTAATGAAAAACTGTTTTTT CASSSRDTTATNEKLFF once TRBJ1-4 - TRBV5-4
TGTGCCAGCAGTTTAGGTCAGGGGAAAGCTTTCTTT CASSLGQGKAFF - TRBJ1-1 - TRBV12-3/TRBV12-4
TGTGCCAGCATCCTTATAAGTGGTTCAGGAGCTTTCTTT CASILISGSGAFF few TRBJ1-1 - TRBV13
TGTGCCAGCAGCTTAGTTCCGGGTTATTTGGGTAGCACAGATACGCAGTATTTT CASSLVPGYLGSTDTQYF - TRBJ2-3 - TRBV11-2
TGTGCCAGCAGCGTAAGCGCAAACACTGAAGCTTTCTTT CASSVSANTEAFF - TRBJ1-1 - TRBV9
TGTGCCAGCAGCTCAGAAAGGACTGGCTATGAGCAGTTCTTC CASSSERTGYEQFF few TRBJ2-1 - TRBV7-9
TGTGCCAGCAGTTCGGGACGGGCCTTGAGGGGAACCGGGGAGCTGTTTTTT CASSSGRALRGTGELFF - TRBJ2-2 - TRBV6-2/TRBV6-3
TGCGCCAGCTCTACCACAGGGTGGTATAATTCACCCCTCCACTTT CASSTTGWYNSPLHF - TRBJ1-6 - TRBV5-1
TGTGCCAGTAGCCTAAACCGACTAGCGGGGAAAGAGACCCAGTACTTC CASSLNRLAGKETQYF few TRBJ2-5 TRBD2 TRBV19
TGCGCCAGCCCTACCACGGGACAGGGGATCAATGAGCAGTTCTTC CASPTTGQGINEQFF few TRBJ2-1 TRBD1 TRBV10-2
TGCAGGGCGGACAGCCAAGAGACCCAGTACTTC CRADSQETQYF medium-sized TRBJ2-5 - TRBV20-1
TGTGCCAGCAGCCAAGAGGTAGGGGGAAGTGGCTACACCTTC CASSQEVGGSGYTF - TRBJ1-2 - TRBV3-1/TRBV3-2
TGTGCCAGTAGTATAGGGGGGACTGGGGCCAACGTCCTGACTTTC CASSIGGTGANVLTF - TRBJ2-6 - TRBV19
TGTGCCAGCAGAGGACAGGGGGCTTTTGGAAACACCATATATTTT CASRGQGAFGNTIYF - TRBJ1-3 TRBD1 TRBV25-1